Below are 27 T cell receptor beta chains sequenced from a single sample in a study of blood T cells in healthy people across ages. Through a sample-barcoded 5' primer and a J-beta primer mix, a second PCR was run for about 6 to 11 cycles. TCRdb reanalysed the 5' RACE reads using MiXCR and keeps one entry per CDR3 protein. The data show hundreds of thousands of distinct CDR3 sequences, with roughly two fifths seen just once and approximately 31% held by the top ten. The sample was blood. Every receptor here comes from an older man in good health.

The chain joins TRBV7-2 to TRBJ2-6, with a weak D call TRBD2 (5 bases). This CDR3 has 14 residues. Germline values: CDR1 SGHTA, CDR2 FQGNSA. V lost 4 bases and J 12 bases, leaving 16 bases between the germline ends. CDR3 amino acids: CASSSGLGRGVLTF. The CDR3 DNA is TGTGCCAGCAGCTCAGGCCTAGGGAGAGGCGTCCTGACTTTC.

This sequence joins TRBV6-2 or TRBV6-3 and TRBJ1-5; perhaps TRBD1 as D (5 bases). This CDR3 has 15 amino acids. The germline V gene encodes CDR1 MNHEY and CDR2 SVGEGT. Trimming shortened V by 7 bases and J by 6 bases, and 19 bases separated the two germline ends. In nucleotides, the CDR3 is TGTGCCAGCACCGATACCCTTCCTGACAGTCAGCCCCAGCATTTT. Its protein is CASTDTLPDSQPQHF.

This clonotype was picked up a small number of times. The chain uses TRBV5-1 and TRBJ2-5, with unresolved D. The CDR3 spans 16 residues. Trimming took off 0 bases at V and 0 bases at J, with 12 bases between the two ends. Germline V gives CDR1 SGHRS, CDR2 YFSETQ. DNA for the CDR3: TGCGCCAGCAGCTTGGGAGTTATCGCGTACCAAGAGACCCAGTACTTC. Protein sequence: CASSLGVIAYQETQYF.

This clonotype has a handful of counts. CDR3 nucleotide sequence: TGTGCCAGCAGCCCTCGGGGCTGGGACACTGAAGCTTTCTTT. Translation: CASSPRGWDTEAFF. The chain links TRBV9 to TRBJ1-1; D is possibly TRBD1 (5 bases). Trimming took 4 bases from V and 3 from J, leaving 13 bases between them. Germline CDR1 is SGDLS and CDR2 is YYNGEE. The CDR3 has 14 residues.

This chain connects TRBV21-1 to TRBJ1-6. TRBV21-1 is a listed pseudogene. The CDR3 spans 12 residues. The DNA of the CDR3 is TGTGCCAGCAGAGTATGTAATTCACCCCTCCACTTT. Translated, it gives CASRVCNSPLHF.

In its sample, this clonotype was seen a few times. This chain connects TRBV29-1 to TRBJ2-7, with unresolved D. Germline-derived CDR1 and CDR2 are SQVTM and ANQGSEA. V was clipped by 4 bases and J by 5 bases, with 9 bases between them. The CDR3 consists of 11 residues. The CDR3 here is CSVGDADEQYF. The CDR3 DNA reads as TGCAGCGTTGGGGATGCGGACGAGCAGTACTTC.

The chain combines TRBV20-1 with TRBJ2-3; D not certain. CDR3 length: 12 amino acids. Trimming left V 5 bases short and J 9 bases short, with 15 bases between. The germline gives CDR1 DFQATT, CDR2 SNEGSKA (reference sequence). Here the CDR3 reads CSARESGHTQYF. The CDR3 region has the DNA TGCAGTGCTCGTGAATCTGGGCACACGCAGTATTTT.

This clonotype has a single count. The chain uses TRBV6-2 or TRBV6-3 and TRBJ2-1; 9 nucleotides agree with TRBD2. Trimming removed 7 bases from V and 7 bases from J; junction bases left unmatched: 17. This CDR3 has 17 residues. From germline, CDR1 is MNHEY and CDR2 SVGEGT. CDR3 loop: CASTSLNPGLAGNEQFF. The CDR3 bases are TGTGCCAGCACCAGTCTGAATCCGGGACTAGCTGGTAATGAGCAGTTCTTC.

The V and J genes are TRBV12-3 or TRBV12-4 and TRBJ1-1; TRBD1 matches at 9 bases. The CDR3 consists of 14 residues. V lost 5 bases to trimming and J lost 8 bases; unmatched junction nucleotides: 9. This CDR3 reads CASSRSGTGIEAFF. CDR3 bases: TGTGCCAGCAGTCGTTCAGGGACAGGGATCGAAGCTTTCTTT.

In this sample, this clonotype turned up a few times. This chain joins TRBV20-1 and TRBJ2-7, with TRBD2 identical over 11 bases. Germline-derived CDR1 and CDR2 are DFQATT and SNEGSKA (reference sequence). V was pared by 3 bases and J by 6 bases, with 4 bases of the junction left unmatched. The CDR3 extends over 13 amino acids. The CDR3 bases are TGCAGTGCTAGTAGCGGGAGGGCGACCGAGCAGTACTTC. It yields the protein CSASSGRATEQYF.

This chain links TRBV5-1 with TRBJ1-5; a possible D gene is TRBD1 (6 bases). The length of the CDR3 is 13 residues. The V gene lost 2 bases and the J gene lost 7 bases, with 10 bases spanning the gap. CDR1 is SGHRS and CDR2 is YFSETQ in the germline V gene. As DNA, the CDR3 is TGCGCCAGCAGCTTACAGGGTACCCAGCCCCAGCATTTT. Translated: CASSLQGTQPQHF. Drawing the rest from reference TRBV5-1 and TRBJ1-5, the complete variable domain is KAGVTQTPRYLIKTRGQQVTLSCSPISGHRSVSWYQQTPGQGLQFLFEYFSETQRNKGNFPGRFSGRQFSNSRSEMNVSTLELGDSALYLCASSLQGTQPQHFGDGTRLSIL.

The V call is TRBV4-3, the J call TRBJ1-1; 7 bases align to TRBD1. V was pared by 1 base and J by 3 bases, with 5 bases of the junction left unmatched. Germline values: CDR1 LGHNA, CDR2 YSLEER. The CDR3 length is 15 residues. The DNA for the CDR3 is TGCGCCAGCAGCCAAGCTCCAGGGGGTTACACTGAAGCTTTCTTT. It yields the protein CASSQAPGGYTEAFF.

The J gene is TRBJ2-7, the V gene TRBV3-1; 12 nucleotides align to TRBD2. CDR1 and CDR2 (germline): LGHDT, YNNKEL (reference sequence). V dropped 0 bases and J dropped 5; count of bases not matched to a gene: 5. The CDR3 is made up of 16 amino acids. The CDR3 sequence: CASSQELAGGSDEQYF. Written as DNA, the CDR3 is TGTGCCAGCAGCCAAGAGCTAGCGGGGGGGTCCGACGAGCAGTACTTC.

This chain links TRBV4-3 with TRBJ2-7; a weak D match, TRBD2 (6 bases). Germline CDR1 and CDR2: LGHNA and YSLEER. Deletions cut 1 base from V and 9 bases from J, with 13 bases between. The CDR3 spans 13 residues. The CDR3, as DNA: TGCGCCAGCAGCCAAGGGGAGGTCGGCCGGCAGTACTTC. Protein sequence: CASSQGEVGRQYF.

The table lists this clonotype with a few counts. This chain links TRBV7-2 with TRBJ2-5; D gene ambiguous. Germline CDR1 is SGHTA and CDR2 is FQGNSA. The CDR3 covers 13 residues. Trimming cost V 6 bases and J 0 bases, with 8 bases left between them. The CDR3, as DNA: TGTGCCAGCAGTTTTAAGGACCAAGAGACCCAGTACTTC. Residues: CASSFKDQETQYF. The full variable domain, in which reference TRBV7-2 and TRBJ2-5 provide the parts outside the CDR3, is GAGVSQSPSNKVTEKGKDVELRCDPISGHTALYWYRQSLGQGLEFLIYFQGNSAPDKSGLPSDRFSAERTGGSVSTLTIQRTQQEDSAVYLCASSFKDQETQYFGPGTRLLVL.

The CDR3 bases are TGTGCCAGCAGCCTTATGAGAGGGGGTTTGAACTACGAGCAGTACTTC. It codes for CASSLMRGGLNYEQYF. The chain uses TRBV7-8 and TRBJ2-7, with D tentatively TRBD1 (6 bases). The V gene lost 5 bases and the J gene lost 3 bases, with 20 bases spanning the gap. Germline loops: CDR1 SGHVS, CDR2 FQNEAQ. The CDR3 totals 16 residues.

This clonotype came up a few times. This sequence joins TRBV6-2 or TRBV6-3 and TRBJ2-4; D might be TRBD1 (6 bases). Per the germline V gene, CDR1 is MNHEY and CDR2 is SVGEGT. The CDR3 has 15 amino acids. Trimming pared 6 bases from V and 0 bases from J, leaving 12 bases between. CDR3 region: CASSPTGLAKNIQYF. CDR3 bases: TGTGCCAGCAGCCCCACAGGGTTAGCCAAAAACATTCAGTACTTC.

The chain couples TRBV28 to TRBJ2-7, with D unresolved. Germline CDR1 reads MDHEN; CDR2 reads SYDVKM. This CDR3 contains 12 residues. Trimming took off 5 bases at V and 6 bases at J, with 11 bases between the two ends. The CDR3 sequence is CASSVLGCEQYF. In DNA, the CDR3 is TGTGCCAGCAGTGTATTAGGGTGCGAGCAGTACTTC.

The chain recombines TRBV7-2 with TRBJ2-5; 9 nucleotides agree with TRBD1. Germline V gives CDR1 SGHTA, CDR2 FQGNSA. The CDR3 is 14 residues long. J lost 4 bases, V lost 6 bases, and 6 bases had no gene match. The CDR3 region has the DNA TGTGCCAGCAGGTCGGGGACAGGGTTAGAGACCCAGTACTTC. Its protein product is CASRSGTGLETQYF. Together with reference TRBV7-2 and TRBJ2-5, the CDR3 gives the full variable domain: GAGVSQSPSNKVTEKGKDVELRCDPISGHTALYWYRQSLGQGLEFLIYFQGNSAPDKSGLPSDRFSAERTGGSVSTLTIQRTQQEDSAVYLCASRSGTGLETQYFGPGTRLLVL.

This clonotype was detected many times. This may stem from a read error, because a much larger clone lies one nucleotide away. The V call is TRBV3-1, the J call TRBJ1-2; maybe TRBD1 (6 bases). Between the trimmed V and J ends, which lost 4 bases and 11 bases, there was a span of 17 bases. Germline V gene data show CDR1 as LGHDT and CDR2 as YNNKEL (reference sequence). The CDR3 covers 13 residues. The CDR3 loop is CASSRGQGIVYTF. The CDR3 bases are TGTGCCAGCAGCCGAGGTCAGGGGATTGTTTACACCTTC.

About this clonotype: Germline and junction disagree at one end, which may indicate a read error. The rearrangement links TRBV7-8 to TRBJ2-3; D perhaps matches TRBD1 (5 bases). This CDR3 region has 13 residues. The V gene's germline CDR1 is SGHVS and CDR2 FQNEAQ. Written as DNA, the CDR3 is TGTGCCGGCAGCACCAGGGGCACAGATACGCAGTATTTT. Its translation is CAGSTRGTDTQYF. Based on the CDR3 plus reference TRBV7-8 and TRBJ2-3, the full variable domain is GAGVSQSPRYKVAKRGQDVALRCDPISGHVSLFWYQQALGQGPEFLTYFQNEAQLDKSGLPSDRFFAERPEGSVSTLKIQRTQQEDSAVYLCAGSTRGTDTQYFGPGTRLTVL.

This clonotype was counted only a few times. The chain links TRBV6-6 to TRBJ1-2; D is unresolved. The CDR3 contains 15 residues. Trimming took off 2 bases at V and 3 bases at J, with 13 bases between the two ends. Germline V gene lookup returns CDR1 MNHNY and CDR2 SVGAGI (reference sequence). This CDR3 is CASSYGLRKDYGYTF. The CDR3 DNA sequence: TGTGCCAGCAGTTACGGGCTACGGAAAGACTATGGCTACACCTTC.

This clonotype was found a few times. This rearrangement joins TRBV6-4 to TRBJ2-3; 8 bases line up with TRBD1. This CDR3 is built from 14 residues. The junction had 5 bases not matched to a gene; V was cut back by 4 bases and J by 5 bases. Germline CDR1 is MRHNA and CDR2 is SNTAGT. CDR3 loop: CASSVQGEGDTQYF. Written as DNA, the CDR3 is TGTGCCAGCAGTGTACAGGGGGAAGGAGATACGCAGTATTTT.

CDR3 sequence reads: CATSDDGFQETQYF. The CDR3 region has the DNA TGTGCCACCAGTGATGACGGTTTTCAAGAGACCCAGTACTTC. V usage is TRBV24-1 and J usage is TRBJ2-5; D unclear. V was shortened by 3 bases and J by 2 bases, with 9 bases between the two germline ends. CDR1 is KGHDR, CDR2 SFDVKD, per germline. The CDR3 consists of 14 residues.

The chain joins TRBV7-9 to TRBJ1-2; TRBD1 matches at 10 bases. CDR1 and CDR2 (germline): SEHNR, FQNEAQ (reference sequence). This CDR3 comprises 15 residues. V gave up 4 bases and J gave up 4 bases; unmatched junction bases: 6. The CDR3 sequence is CASSSDRGPGYGYTF. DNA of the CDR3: TGTGCCAGCAGCTCTGACAGGGGGCCAGGCTATGGCTACACCTTC.

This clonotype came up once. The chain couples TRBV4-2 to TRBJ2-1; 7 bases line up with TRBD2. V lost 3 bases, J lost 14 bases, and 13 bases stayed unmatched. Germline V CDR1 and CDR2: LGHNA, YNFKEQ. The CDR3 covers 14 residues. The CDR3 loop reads CASSHNSPGGYEFF. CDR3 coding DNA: TGTGCCAGCAGCCACAACTCCCCGGGGGGATACGAGTTCTTC.

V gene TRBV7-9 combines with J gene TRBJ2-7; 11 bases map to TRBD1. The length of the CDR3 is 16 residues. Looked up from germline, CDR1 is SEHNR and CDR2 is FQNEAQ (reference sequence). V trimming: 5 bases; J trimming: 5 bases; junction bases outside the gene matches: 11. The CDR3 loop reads CASSNPPGQGGDEQYF. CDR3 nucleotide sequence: TGTGCCAGCAGCAACCCACCGGGACAGGGGGGTGACGAGCAGTACTTC.